This is a list of T cell receptor beta chains from one sample in a study of cytomegalovirus exposure and HLA in healthy donors. Measured with immunoSEQ multiplex PCR; TCRdb has only the in-frame clones, and not every one. This repertoire shows about 95,000 clones, 82% found once; its top ten account for approximately 3.6%. Material: PBMCs. The receptors were gathered from a man under 40 in good health and CMV-seropositive. CDR3s include the opening cysteine and the closing phenylalanine or tryptophan. Fields, in order: V gene, J gene, D gene, clone size, CDR3 protein, CDR3 DNA. D genes are given only for firm matches. The size field is filled for only some rows; it gives once, few, many or a size class.

>TRBV12-5|TRBJ2-1|TRBD1|NA
CASGLEGQGAPYNEQFF
TGTGCTAGTGGTTTGGAGGGACAGGGGGCTCCCTACAATGAGCAGTTCTTC
>TRBV7-2|TRBJ2-1|TRBD1|NA
CASSPDRAAYNEQFF
TGTGCCAGCAGCCCTGACAGGGCGGCCTACAATGAGCAGTTCTTC
>TRBV6-1|TRBJ2-3|NA|NA
CASRALDTQYF
TGTGCCAGCAGGGCATTAGATACGCAGTATTTT
>TRBV7-8|TRBJ2-7|NA|NA
CASSLGREPLDYEQYF
TGTGCCAGCAGCTTAGGAAGGGAGCCCCTAGACTACGAGCAGTACTTC
>TRBV6-5|TRBJ1-1|TRBD1|NA
CASSYRGLSTEASF
TGTGCCAGCAGCTACAGGGGGCTTAGCACTGAAGCTTCCTTT
>TRBV7-9|TRBJ1-2|TRBD1|NA
CSSVGTGNGYTF
TGTTCCAGTGTGGGGACAGGGAACGGCTACACCTTC
>TRBV10-3|TRBJ2-5|NA|NA
CAISALREETQYF
TGTGCCATCAGTGCACTGAGGGAAGAGACCCAGTACTTC
>TRBV6-1|TRBJ2-3|TRBD2|once
CASSLAGSYTDTQYF
TGTGCCAGCAGCCTAGCGGGGTCCTACACAGATACGCAGTATTTT
>TRBV6-6|TRBJ2-3|TRBD2|NA
CASSSSGASTDTQYF
TGTGCCAGCAGCTCTAGCGGGGCTAGCACAGATACGCAGTATTTT
>TRBV4-1|TRBJ2-2|NA|NA
CASSQVQSQANTGELFF
TGCGCCAGCAGCCAAGTACAGTCACAGGCGAACACCGGGGAGCTGTTTTTT
>TRBV5-4|TRBJ2-2|TRBD2|NA
CASSPGLAGGTTGELFF
TGTGCCAGCAGCCCGGGACTAGCGGGAGGGACGACCGGGGAGCTGTTTTTT
>TRBV25-1|TRBJ2-7|TRBD1|few
CASSNRDRATHYEQYF
TGTGCCAGCAGTAATCGGGACAGGGCGACCCATTACGAGCAGTACTTC
>TRBV10-2|TRBJ2-3|TRBD2|NA
CASSESGSLAVSTDTQYF
TGCGCCAGCAGTGAGTCGGGGTCACTAGCGGTTAGCACAGATACGCAGTATTTT
>TRBV5-1|TRBJ1-2|TRBD1|NA
CASSFDRGGGYTF
TGCGCCAGCAGCTTTGACAGGGGAGGTGGCTACACCTTC
>TRBV11-2|TRBJ1-1|NA|few
CASRRQLMNTEAFF
TGTGCCAGCAGGAGACAGCTAATGAACACTGAAGCTTTCTTT
>TRBV6-9|TRBJ1-4|NA|NA
CASSPAGNEREKLFF
TGTGCCAGCAGCCCCGCAGGGAACGAGCGAGAAAAACTGTTTTTT
>TRBV19|TRBJ1-2|TRBD1|NA
CASSPTGQESYGYTF
TGTGCCAGTAGTCCTACGGGACAGGAGAGCTATGGCTACACCTTC
>TRBV7-2|TRBJ1-3|TRBD1|NA
CASSLPGQRSAGNTIYF
TGTGCCAGCAGCCTCCCGGGACAGAGATCAGCGGGAAACACCATATATTTT
>TRBV5-4|TRBJ1-1|NA|NA
CASSLKQPNTEAFF
TGTGCCAGCAGCTTGAAACAGCCGAACACTGAAGCTTTCTTT
>TRBV4-1|TRBJ1-1|TRBD1|NA
CASSPTGLFTEAFF
TGCGCCAGCAGCCCGACAGGGCTGTTCACTGAAGCTTTCTTT
>TRBV4-1|TRBJ2-6|TRBD1|NA
CASSQPGQGVPGANVLTF
TGCGCCAGCAGCCAACCGGGACAGGGAGTACCTGGGGCCAACGTCCTGACTTTC
>TRBV9|TRBJ2-2|TRBD1|NA
CASSVEGRGLTGELFF
TGTGCCAGCAGCGTAGAGGGCAGGGGGCTCACCGGGGAGCTGTTTTTT
>TRBV10-1|TRBJ2-1|TRBD2|NA
CASSGSGGRPYNEQFF
TGCGCCAGCAGTGGTTCGGGGGGGAGGCCCTACAATGAGCAGTTCTTC
>TRBV5-4|TRBJ2-1|TRBD2|NA
CASSLVSSGRDGEQFF
TGTGCCAGCAGCTTGGTTTCCAGCGGGAGGGACGGTGAGCAGTTCTTC
>TRBV28|TRBJ2-3|TRBD2|NA
CASSFGTSGADTQYF
TGTGCCAGCAGTTTCGGGACTAGCGGGGCAGATACGCAGTATTTT
>TRBV4-1|TRBJ2-7|TRBD2|few
CASSQDRASGRNEQYF
TGCGCCAGCAGCCAAGATCGGGCTAGCGGGAGGAACGAGCAGTACTTC
>TRBV5-4|TRBJ1-2|NA|NA
CASSPGGRDTNYGYTF
TGTGCCAGCAGCCCTGGGGGTAGGGACACTAACTATGGCTACACCTTC
>TRBV5-5|TRBJ2-3|TRBD2|NA
CASLLGAGGPPRTDTQYF
TGTGCCAGCCTGCTGGGCGCGGGAGGGCCTCCTCGCACAGATACGCAGTATTTT
>TRBV10-3|TRBJ2-1|TRBD2|NA
CAISSTSPGENEQFF
TGTGCCATCAGTTCGACTAGCCCCGGGGAAAATGAGCAGTTCTTC
>TRBV18|TRBJ1-5|TRBD1|NA
CASSPDRGSNQPQHF
TGTGCCAGCTCCCCTGACAGGGGTAGCAATCAGCCCCAGCATTTT
>TRBV5-1|TRBJ2-2|NA|NA
CASSQDTGELFF
TGCGCCAGCAGCCAGGACACCGGGGAGCTGTTTTTT
>TRBV27|TRBJ2-7|NA|NA
CASSLIARSSYEQYF
TGTGCCAGCAGTTTAATAGCGAGGAGCTCCTACGAGCAGTACTTC
>TRBV5-1|TRBJ1-1|NA|NA
CASSPALTNTEAFF
TGCGCCAGCAGTCCCGCACTTACGAACACTGAAGCTTTCTTT
>TRBV10-3|TRBJ1-4|TRBD1|few
CAISEGTGGDEKLFF
TGTGCCATCAGTGAGGGGACAGGCGGGGATGAAAAACTGTTTTTT
>TRBV5-1|TRBJ2-7|TRBD1|NA
CASSSGQTYEQYF
TGCGCCAGCAGCTCGGGACAGACCTACGAGCAGTACTTC
>TRBV19|TRBJ2-5|NA|NA
CASSGAWETQYF
TGTGCCAGTAGCGGAGCATGGGAGACCCAGTACTTC
>TRBV9|TRBJ2-7|NA|NA
CASSVDGPGSYEQYF
TGTGCCAGCAGCGTAGATGGTCCGGGGAGCTACGAGCAGTACTTC
>TRBV6-5|TRBJ2-3|NA|NA
CASSYGGSSTDTQYF
TGTGCCAGCAGTTACGGGGGGAGTAGCACAGATACGCAGTATTTT
>TRBV5-1|TRBJ2-1|TRBD2|NA
CASSLVPGVAGDLNEQFF
TGCGCCAGCAGCTTGGTCCCCGGGGTAGCGGGAGATTTGAATGAGCAGTTCTTC
>TRBV29-1|TRBJ1-3|TRBD1|NA
CSTGGSGNTIYF
TGCAGCACAGGGGGCTCTGGAAACACCATATATTTT
>TRBV4-3|TRBJ2-7|NA|NA
CASSQDRLAYEQYF
TGCGCCAGCAGCCAAGATAGACTAGCCTACGAGCAGTACTTC
>TRBV2|TRBJ2-5|TRBD2|NA
CASSDGGGGGETQYF
TGTGCCAGCAGTGACGGCGGGGGAGGTGGGGAGACCCAGTACTTC
>TRBV18|TRBJ2-1|TRBD1|NA
CASSPLTGGNEQFF
TGTGCCAGCTCACCGCTAACAGGGGGGAATGAGCAGTTCTTC
>TRBV28|TRBJ2-2|NA|NA
CASSRDFNTGELFF
TGTGCCAGCAGTCGGGACTTCAACACCGGGGAGCTGTTTTTT
>TRBV4-1|TRBJ2-4|NA|NA
CASSQREVSVSDKNIQYF
TGCGCCAGCAGCCAACGCGAAGTTAGCGTCTCGGACAAAAACATTCAGTACTTC
>TRBV7-9|TRBJ2-1|NA|once
CASSPGYYNEQFF
TGTGCCAGCAGCCCGGGGTACTACAATGAGCAGTTCTTC
>TRBV30|TRBJ2-7|TRBD2|NA
CAWRGGSRYEQYF
TGTGCCTGGAGGGGCGGGAGCCGTTACGAGCAGTACTTC
>TRBV18|TRBJ2-6|TRBD1|NA
CASSLTPGQSRPGANVLTF
TGTGCCAGCTCACTTACTCCGGGACAGTCCCGGCCCGGGGCCAACGTCCTGACTTTC
>TRBV5-1|TRBJ2-1|TRBD2|NA
CASGTMGTSGEQFF
TGCGCCAGCGGGACGATGGGGACTAGCGGTGAGCAGTTCTTC
>TRBV15|TRBJ2-1|NA|NA
CATSRDTGRNEQFF
TGTGCCACCAGCAGAGATACAGGTAGGAATGAGCAGTTCTTC
>TRBV4-3|TRBJ2-1|TRBD2|NA
CASSQDPSSGRSYNEQFF
TGCGCCAGCAGCCAAGATCCCTCTAGCGGGAGGTCCTACAATGAGCAGTTCTTC
>TRBV5-6|TRBJ1-5|NA|few
CASSFNVQSNQPQHF
TGTGCCAGCAGCTTTAACGTCCAGTCCAATCAGCCCCAGCATTTT
>TRBV5-1|TRBJ2-7|TRBD2|NA
CASSLPAGAGAEQYF
TGCGCCAGCAGCTTGCCAGCCGGAGCGGGAGCCGAGCAGTACTTC
>TRBV4-3|TRBJ2-3|NA|NA
CASSQAGLSTDTQYF
TGCGCCAGCAGCCAAGCAGGCCTGAGCACAGATACGCAGTATTTT